The 10 T cell receptor beta chains presented below share a single source sample, sequenced in a study of blood T cell repertoires in COVID-19 (dated by TCRdb to about 2020). The library was built by means of the immunoSEQ multiplex PCR assay. TCRdb limited this immuneACCESS table to in-frame rearrangements with V and J called. A share of clones is missing; checked studies link under half to unresolved V genes, and the rest is unexplained. The sample table shows 250,000 to 350,000 clones, and 80% to 90% are seen once. The top ten hold about 3% of the sample. The sample taken for sequencing was peripheral blood. The receptors stem from a woman aged 30 to 39 with active or convalescent COVID-19.

This chain uses TRBV19 with TRBJ2-2; perhaps TRBD2 as D (6 bases). Trimming took 7 bases from V and 3 from J, leaving 15 bases between them. This CDR3 contains 15 residues. CDR1 LNHDA and CDR2 SQIVND come from the germline V gene (reference sequence). CDR3 bases: TGTGCCAGTAAGGGGCGGGGAGACTACACCGGGGAGCTGTTTTTT. It translates to CASKGRGDYTGELFF.

The CDR3 DNA sequence: TGTGCCAGCAGCGTAGTTCCTAGCGGGGGGTCCTACAATGAGCAGTTCTTC. Its protein product is CASSVVPSGGSYNEQFF. V and J are TRBV9 and TRBJ2-1; 11 bases match TRBD2. CDR3 size: 17 residues. Trimming at V came to 0 bases and at J to 1 base, leaving 3 bases not matched to a gene. Germline lookup yields CDR1 SGDLS and CDR2 YYNGEE.

A remark on this clone: The DNA is left out, because the CDR3 cannot be placed on it with certainty; the CDR3 is given as TCRdb lists it. J is TRBJ1-2 and V is TRBV5-1; the table's D call, TRBD1, was not checked against the DNA. The CDR3 has 15 residues if both end residues are counted. Germline CDR1 SGHRS, CDR2 YFSETQ. This chain's CDR3 is CASSFGPGANYGYTF.

This rearrangement joins TRBV10-2 to TRBJ1-2; D not certain. CDR1 and CDR2 (germline): WSHSY, SAAADI. This CDR3 region has 13 residues. V lost 3 bases to trimming and J lost 4 bases, with 9 bases between them. This chain's CDR3 is CASSEEGGYGYTF. The CDR3 nucleotides are TGCGCCAGCAGTGAAGAGGGAGGCTATGGCTACACCTTC.

The genes are TRBV10-3 and TRBJ2-3, with 9 bases fitting TRBD2. V trimming: 6 bases; J trimming: 2 bases; junction bases outside the gene matches: 6. The germline gives CDR1 ENHRY, CDR2 SYGVKD. This CDR3 region has 15 residues. CDR3 loop: CAIRAASGDTDTQYF. The DNA of the CDR3 is TGTGCCATCAGGGCGGCTAGCGGGGACACAGATACGCAGTATTTT.

The V and J genes are TRBV5-6 and TRBJ1-6, with 8 bases fitting TRBD1. From germline, CDR1 is SGHDT and CDR2 YYEEEE. This CDR3 has 16 amino acids. The V segment lost 0 bases and the J segment 6 bases; nucleotides outside the gene matches: 5. The CDR3 reads CASSLARQGPNSPLHF. The CDR3, as DNA: TGTGCCAGCAGCTTGGCCAGACAGGGGCCTAATTCACCCCTCCACTTT. The whole variable domain, filled in from reference TRBV5-6 and TRBJ1-6, reads DAGVTQSPTHLIKTRGQQVTLRCSPKSGHDTVSWYQQALGQGPQFIFQYYEEEERQRGNFPDRFSGHQFPNYSSELNVNALLLGDSALYLCASSLARQGPNSPLHFGNGTRLTVT.

The chain recombines TRBV9 with TRBJ2-7; possible D gene TRBD1, 6 bases. The CDR3 sequence is 14 residues long. Trimming cost V 4 bases and J 0 bases, with 11 bases left between them. The germline V gene has CDR1 SGDLS and CDR2 YYNGEE. Here the CDR3 DNA reads TGTGCCAGCAGCACCGCAGGGGCCTCCTACGAGCAGTACTTC. It encodes CASSTAGASYEQYF. Full variable domain (rest looked up from reference TRBV9 and TRBJ2-7): DSGVTQTPKHLITATGQRVTLRCSPRSGDLSVYWYQQSLDQGLQFLIQYYNGEERAKGNILERFSAQQFPDLHSELNLSSLELGDSALYFCASSTAGASYEQYFGPGTRLTVT.

This clone turned up a few times. The chain uses TRBV18 and TRBJ2-1, with D perhaps matching TRBD1 (6 bases). The germline V gene encodes CDR1 KGHSH and CDR2 LQKENI. This CDR3 contains 13 residues. V gave up 6 bases and J gave up 1 base, with 7 bases separating them. CDR3 residues: CASSGQSYNEQFF. The CDR3 nucleotides are TGTGCCAGCTCTGGACAGTCCTACAATGAGCAGTTCTTC.

J is TRBJ2-1 and V is TRBV28; 10 bases align to TRBD2. After removal of 4 bases from V and 1 base from J, the junction contained 7 bases not matched to a gene. Germline CDR1 reads MDHEN; CDR2 reads SYDVKM. The CDR3 has 17 residues. As DNA, the CDR3 is TGTGCCAGCAGTTCCTCCCTAGCGGGGGTATCCTACAATGAGCAGTTCTTC. This sequence encodes CASSSSLAGVSYNEQFF.

J is TRBJ2-7 and V is TRBV10-3, with a weak D call TRBD1 (5 bases). This CDR3 spans 11 amino acids. Germline V gives CDR1 ENHRY, CDR2 SYGVKD. V was clipped by 10 bases and J by 3 bases, with 10 bases between them. The CDR3 is CATRQLYEQYF. The CDR3 nucleotides are TGTGCCACCCGACAGCTCTACGAGCAGTACTTC.